This T cell receptor (beta chain) was observed in a study of T cell repertoires in cytomegalovirus infection. Study-level information: A matching HLA type, together with CMV infection, was signaled by public TCR beta signatures.

This clonotype was counted at least ten times. Its matching antigen is unknown. Trimming took 3 bases from V and 8 from J, leaving 10 bases between them. CDR1 SGHTA and CDR2 FQGNSA come from the germline V gene. The CDR3 covers 12 residues. TCRdb reanalysed the reads using MiXCR and keeps one entry per CDR3 protein. The table includes approximately 990,000 distinct CDR3 sequences, around 30% detected once. The sample consisted of cultured CD8+ T cells from PBMCs, taken from culture after CMV antigen stimulation. The V and J genes are TRBV7-2 and TRBJ1-1; D might be TRBD1 (6 bases). The TCR comes from a human donor in good health (CMV status not recorded). Some clones in this sample may be carry-over from other donors' samples. Written as DNA, the CDR3 is TGTGCCAGCAGCTTCCCGGGACAAGAAGCTTTCTTT. Translated, it gives CASSFPGQEAFF.